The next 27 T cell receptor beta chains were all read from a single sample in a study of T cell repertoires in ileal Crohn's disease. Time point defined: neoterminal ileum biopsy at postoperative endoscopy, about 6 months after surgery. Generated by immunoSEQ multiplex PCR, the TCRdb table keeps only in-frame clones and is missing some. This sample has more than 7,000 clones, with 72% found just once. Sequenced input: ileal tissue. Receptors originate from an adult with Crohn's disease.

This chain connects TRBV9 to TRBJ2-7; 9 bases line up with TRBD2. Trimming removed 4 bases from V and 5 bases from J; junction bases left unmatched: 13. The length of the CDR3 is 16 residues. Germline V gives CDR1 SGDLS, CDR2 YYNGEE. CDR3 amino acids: CASSQGLWREGDEQYF. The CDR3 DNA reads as TGTGCCAGCAGCCAGGGGTTATGGCGGGAGGGCGACGAGCAGTACTTC.

The CDR3 protein is CASSPGQKMNTEAFF. DNA of the CDR3: TGTGCCAGCAGCCCGGGACAGAAGATGAACACTGAAGCTTTCTTT. The chain employs TRBV2 and TRBJ1-1; 7 bases match TRBD1. The ends lost 6 bases at V and 0 bases at J; junction bases unmatched: 7. Germline CDR1 reads SNHLY; CDR2 reads FYNNEI. The CDR3 loop spans 15 amino acids. Full variable domain (rest looked up from reference TRBV2 and TRBJ1-1): EPEVTQTPSHQVTQMGQEVILRCVPISNHLYFYWYRQILGQKVEFLVSFYNNEISEKSEIFDDQFSVERPDGSNFTLKIRSTKLEDSAMYFCASSPGQKMNTEAFFGQGTRLTVV.

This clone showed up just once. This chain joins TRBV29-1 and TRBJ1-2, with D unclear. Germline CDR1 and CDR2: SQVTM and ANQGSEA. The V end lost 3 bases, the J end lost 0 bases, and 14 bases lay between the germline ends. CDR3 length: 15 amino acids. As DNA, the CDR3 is TGCAGCGTTGAGAAGGGAGGATCTACTAACTATGGCTACACCTTC. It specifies CSVEKGGSTNYGYTF.

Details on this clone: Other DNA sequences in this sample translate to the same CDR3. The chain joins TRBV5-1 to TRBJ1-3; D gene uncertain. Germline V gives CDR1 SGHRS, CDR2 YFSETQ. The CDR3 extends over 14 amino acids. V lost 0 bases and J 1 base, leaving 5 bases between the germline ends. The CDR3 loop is CASSLGASGNTIYF. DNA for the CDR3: TGCGCCAGCAGCTTGGGGGCTTCTGGAAACACCATATATTTT.

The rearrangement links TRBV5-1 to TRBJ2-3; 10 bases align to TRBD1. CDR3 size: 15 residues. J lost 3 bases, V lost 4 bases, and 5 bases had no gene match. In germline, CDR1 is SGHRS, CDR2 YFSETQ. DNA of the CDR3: TGCGCCAGCAGCCCGCGACAGGGGGCAACAGATACGCAGTATTTT. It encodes CASSPRQGATDTQYF.

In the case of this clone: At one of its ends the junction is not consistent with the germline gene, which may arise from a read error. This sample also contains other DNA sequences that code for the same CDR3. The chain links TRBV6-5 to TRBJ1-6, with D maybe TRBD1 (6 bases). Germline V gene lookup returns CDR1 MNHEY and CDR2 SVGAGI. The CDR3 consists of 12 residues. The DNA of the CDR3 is TGTGCCAGCAGTACAGGGAATTCCCCCCTCCACTTT. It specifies CASSTGNSPLHF.

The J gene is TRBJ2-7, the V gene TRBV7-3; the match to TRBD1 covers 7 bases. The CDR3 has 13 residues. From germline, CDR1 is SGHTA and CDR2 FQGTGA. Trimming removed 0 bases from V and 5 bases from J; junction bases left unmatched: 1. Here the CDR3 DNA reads TGTGCCAGCAGCTTAACAGGGGGCAACGAGCAGTACTTC. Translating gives CASSLTGGNEQYF.

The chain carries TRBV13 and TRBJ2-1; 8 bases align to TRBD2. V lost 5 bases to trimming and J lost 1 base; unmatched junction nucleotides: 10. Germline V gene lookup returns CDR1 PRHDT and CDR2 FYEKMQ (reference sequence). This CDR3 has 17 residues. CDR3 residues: CASSLSASGFSYNEQFF. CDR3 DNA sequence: TGTGCCAGCAGCCTATCGGCTAGCGGGTTTTCCTACAATGAGCAGTTCTTC.

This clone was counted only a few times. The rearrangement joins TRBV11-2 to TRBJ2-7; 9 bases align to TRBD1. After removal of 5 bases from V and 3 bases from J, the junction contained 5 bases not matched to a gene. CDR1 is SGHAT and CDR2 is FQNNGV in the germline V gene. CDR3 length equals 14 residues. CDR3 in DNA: TGTGCCAGCAGCCCTTCGACAGGGGGCTACGAGCAGTACTTC. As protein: CASSPSTGGYEQYF.

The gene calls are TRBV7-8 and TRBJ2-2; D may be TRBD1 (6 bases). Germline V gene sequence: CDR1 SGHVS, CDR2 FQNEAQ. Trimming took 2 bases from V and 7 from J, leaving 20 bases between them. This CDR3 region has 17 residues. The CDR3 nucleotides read TGTGCCAGCAGCTTACGGGCAGGGGAATCGTGGCGCGGGGAGCTGTTTTTT. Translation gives CASSLRAGESWRGELFF.

The CDR3 region has the DNA TGCGCCAGCAGCCCGGGACAGGGGGTCCAAGAGACCCAGTACTTC. Its translation: CASSPGQGVQETQYF. This chain links TRBV4-1 with TRBJ2-5; 11 bases are shared with TRBD1. There are 15 residues in the CDR3. The germline gives CDR1 MGHRA, CDR2 YSYEKL. The junction had 2 bases not matched to a gene; V was cut back by 4 bases and J by 1 base.

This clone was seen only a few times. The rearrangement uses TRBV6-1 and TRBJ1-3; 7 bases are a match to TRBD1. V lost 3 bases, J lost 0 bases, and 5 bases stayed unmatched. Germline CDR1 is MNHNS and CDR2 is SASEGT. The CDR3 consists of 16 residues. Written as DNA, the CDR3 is TGTGCCAGCAGTGACAGGGGGATAAGCTCTGGAAACACCATATATTTT. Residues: CASSDRGISSGNTIYF.

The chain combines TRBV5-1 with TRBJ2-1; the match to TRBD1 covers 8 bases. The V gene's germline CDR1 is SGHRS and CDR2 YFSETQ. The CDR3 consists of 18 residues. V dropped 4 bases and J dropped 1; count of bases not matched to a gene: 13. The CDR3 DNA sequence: TGCGCCAGCAGCCCCGATGCAGGGGGCTCGTGGTCCTACAATGAGCAGTTCTTC. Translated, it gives CASSPDAGGSWSYNEQFF.

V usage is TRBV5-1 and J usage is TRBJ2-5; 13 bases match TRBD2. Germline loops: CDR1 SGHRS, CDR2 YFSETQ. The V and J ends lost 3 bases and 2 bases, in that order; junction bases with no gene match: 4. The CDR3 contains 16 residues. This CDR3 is CASSSSTSGRQETQYF. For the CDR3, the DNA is TGCGCCAGCAGCTCCTCGACTAGCGGGAGGCAAGAGACCCAGTACTTC.

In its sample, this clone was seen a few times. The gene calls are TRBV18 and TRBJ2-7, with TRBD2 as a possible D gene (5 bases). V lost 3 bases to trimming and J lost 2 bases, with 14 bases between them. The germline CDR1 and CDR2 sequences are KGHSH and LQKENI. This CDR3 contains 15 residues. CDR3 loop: CASSPPTPGTYEQYF. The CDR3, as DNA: TGTGCCAGCTCACCCCCGACACCGGGGACCTACGAGCAGTACTTC.

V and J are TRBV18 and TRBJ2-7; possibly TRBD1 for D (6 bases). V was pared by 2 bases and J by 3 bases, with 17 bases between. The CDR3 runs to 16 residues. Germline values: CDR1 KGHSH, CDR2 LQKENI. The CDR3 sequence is CASSPDRTRANYEQYF. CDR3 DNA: TGTGCCAGCTCACCAGACAGGACCAGAGCGAACTACGAGCAGTACTTC. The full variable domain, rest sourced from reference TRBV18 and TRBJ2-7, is NAGVMQNPRHLVRRRGQEARLRCSPMKGHSHVYWYRQLPEEGLKFMVYLQKENIIDESGMPKERFSAEFPKEGPSILRIQQVVRGDSAAYFCASSPDRTRANYEQYFGPGTRLTVT.

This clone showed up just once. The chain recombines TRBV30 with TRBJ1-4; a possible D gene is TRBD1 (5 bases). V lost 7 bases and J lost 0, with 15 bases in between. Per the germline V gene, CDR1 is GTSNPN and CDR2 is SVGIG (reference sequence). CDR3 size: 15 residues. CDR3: CASPGQGATNEKLFF. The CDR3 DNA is TGTGCCTCCCCCGGCCAGGGCGCAACTAATGAAAAACTGTTTTTT.

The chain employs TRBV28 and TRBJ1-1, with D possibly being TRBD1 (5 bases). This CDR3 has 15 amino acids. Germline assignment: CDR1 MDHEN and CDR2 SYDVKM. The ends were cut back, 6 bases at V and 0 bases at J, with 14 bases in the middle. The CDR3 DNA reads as TGTGCCAGCAGAAAACTCCAGGGCATGAACACTGAAGCTTTCTTT. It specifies CASRKLQGMNTEAFF.

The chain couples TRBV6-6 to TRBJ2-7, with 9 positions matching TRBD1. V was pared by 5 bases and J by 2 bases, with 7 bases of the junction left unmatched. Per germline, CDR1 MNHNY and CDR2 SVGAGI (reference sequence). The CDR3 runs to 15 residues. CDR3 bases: TGTGCCAGCAGTCGGGGACAGGGTGGGGCCTACGAGCAGTACTTC. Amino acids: CASSRGQGGAYEQYF.

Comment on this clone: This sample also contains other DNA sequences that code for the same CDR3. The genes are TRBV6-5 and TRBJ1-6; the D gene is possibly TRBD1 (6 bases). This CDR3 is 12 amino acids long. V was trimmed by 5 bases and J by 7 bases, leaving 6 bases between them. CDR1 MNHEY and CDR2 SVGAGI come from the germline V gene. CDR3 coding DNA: TGTGCCAGCAGTACAGGGAATTCACCCCTCCACTTT. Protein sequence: CASSTGNSPLHF.

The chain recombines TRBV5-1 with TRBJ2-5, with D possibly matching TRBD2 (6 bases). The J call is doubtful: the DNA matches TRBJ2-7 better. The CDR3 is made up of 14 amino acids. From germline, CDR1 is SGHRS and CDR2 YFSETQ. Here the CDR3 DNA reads TGCGCCAGCACGCGGGACTCCCTCTCCTACGAGCAGTACTTC. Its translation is CASTRDSLSYEQYF.

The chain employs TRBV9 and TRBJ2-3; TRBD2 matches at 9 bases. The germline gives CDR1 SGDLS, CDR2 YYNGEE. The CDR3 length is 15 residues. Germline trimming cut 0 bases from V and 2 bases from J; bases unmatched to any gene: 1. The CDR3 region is CASSVGLAVTDTQYF. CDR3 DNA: TGTGCCAGCAGCGTAGGACTAGCGGTCACAGATACGCAGTATTTT. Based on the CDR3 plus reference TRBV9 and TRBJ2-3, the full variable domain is DSGVTQTPKHLITATGQRVTLRCSPRSGDLSVYWYQQSLDQGLQFLIQYYNGEERAKGNILERFSAQQFPDLHSELNLSSLELGDSALYFCASSVGLAVTDTQYFGPGTRLTVL.

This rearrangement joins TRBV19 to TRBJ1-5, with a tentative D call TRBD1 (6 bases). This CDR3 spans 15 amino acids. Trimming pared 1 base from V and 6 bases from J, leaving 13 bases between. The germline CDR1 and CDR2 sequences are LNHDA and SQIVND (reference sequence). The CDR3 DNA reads TGTGCCAGTAGTATAGGGGCGGACAGTGCTCAGCCCCAGCATTTT. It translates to CASSIGADSAQPQHF. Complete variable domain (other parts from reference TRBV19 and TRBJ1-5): DGGITQSPKYLFRKEGQNVTLSCEQNLNHDAMYWYRQDPGQGLRLIYYSQIVNDFQKGDIAEGYSVSREKKESFPLTVTSAQKNPTAFYLCASSIGADSAQPQHFGDGTRLSIL.

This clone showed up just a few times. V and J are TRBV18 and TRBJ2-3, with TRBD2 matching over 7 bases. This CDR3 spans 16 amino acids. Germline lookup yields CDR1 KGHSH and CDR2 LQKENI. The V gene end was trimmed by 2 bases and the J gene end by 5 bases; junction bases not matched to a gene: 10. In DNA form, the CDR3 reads TGTGCCAGCTCACCAATGCCCAGCGGGGAGGTAGATACGCAGTATTTT. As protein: CASSPMPSGEVDTQYF.

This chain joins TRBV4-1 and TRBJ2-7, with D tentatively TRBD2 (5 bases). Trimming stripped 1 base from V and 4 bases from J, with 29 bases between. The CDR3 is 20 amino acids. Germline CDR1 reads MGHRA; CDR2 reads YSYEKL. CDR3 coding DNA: TGCGCCAGCAGCCAAGTTACTGGTATAGAAAGGTTCGAACGGGGTTACGAGCAGTACTTC. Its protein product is CASSQVTGIERFERGYEQYF.

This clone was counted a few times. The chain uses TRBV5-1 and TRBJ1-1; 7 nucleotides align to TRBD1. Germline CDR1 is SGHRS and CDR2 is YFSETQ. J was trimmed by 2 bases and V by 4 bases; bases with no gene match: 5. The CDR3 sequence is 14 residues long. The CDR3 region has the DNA TGCGCCAGCAGCGGTTCAGGGGGTAACACTGAAGCTTTCTTT. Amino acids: CASSGSGGNTEAFF.

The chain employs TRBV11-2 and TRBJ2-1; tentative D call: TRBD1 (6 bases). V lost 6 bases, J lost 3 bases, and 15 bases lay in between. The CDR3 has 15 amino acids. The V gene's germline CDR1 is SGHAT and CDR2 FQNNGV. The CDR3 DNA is TGTGCCAGCAGTCTTACAGGGAATAACTACAATGAGCAGTTCTTC. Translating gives CASSLTGNNYNEQFF.